Shown below are 14 T cell receptor beta chains from a single sample sequenced in a study of CD8 T cells in ankylosing spondylitis. TCRdb re-derived calls from the 5' RACE reads in MiXCR, one entry per CDR3 protein. This table has 250,000 to 350,000 distinct CDR3 sequences, roughly 20% appearing once. The specimen sequenced was blood, either unsorted or a sorted T cell fraction (not recorded which). These receptors were collected from a male donor with ankylosing spondylitis or in good health (not recorded which).

The rearrangement links TRBV6-1 to TRBJ2-5; 8 nucleotides align to TRBD2. Germline CDR1 and CDR2: MNHNS and SASEGT. The CDR3 is 15 residues long. The trim removed 7 bases at V and 4 bases at J, leaving 11 bases unmatched. The chain's CDR3 is CASTVGRGGTETQYF. CDR3 DNA sequence: TGTGCCAGCACTGTCGGGAGGGGGGGTACAGAGACCCAGTACTTC.

This clonotype was counted between two and nine times. The chain carries TRBV12-3 or TRBV12-4 and TRBJ2-3; weak D call: TRBD1 (5 bases). V gave up 6 bases and J gave up 1 base, with 11 bases separating them. The CDR3 is made up of 14 amino acids. CDR3 in amino acids: CASSPRVGTDTQYF. DNA for the CDR3: TGTGCCAGCAGCCCCAGGGTGGGCACAGATACGCAGTATTTT.

The gene calls are TRBV20-1 and TRBJ2-1; perhaps D is TRBD1 or TRBD2 (5 bases each). The V end was cut by 6 bases, the J end by 0 bases, with 12 bases between. CDR3 size: 14 residues. Germline lookup yields CDR1 DFQATT and CDR2 SNEGSKA (reference sequence). The CDR3 nucleotides are TGCAGTGCAAGGGACCGCTACTCCTACAATGAGCAGTTCTTC. Translating it yields CSARDRYSYNEQFF.

This clonotype was detected only a few times. J is TRBJ2-1 and V is TRBV28, with a weak D call TRBD1 (6 bases). Trimming removed 3 bases from V and 5 bases from J, with 14 bases in between. Germline-derived CDR1 and CDR2 are MDHEN and SYDVKM. CDR3 length equals 15 residues. The CDR3, as DNA: TGTGCCAGCAGTTTGTCCAGGGGCTACGACAATGAGCAGTTCTTC. Protein product: CASSLSRGYDNEQFF. The entire variable domain, with the rest obtained from reference TRBV28 and TRBJ2-1, is as follows: DVKVTQSSRYLVKRTGEKVFLECVQDMDHENMFWYRQDPGLGLRLIYFSYDVKMKEKGDIPEGYSVSREKKERFSLILESASTNQTSMYLCASSLSRGYDNEQFFGPGTRLTVL.

Regarding this clonotype: The germline gene is not matched at one end of the junction; a read error may be the cause. The chain recombines TRBV7-2 with TRBJ2-1; D is uncertain. From germline, CDR1 is SGHTA and CDR2 FQGNSA. The CDR3 totals 14 residues. In nucleotides, the CDR3 is TGTGTCAGCAGCTTAGATCCGGTTTACAATGAGCAGTTCTTC. Protein product: CVSSLDPVYNEQFF.

Only a few counts were recorded for this clonotype. CDR3 sequence reads: CASSKQGSVTDTQYF. The CDR3 DNA is TGTGCCAGCAGCAAACAGGGGAGTGTCACAGATACGCAGTATTTT. The chain combines TRBV9 with TRBJ2-3; 7 bases are a match to TRBD1. The CDR3 has 15 residues. V was clipped by 4 bases and J by 2 bases; unmatched bases: 7. Germline loops: CDR1 SGDLS, CDR2 YYNGEE.

In its sample, this clonotype was seen a few times. The chain combines TRBV24-1 with TRBJ2-3; TRBD1 matches 7 bases. The germline V gene has CDR1 KGHDR and CDR2 SFDVKD. The CDR3 has 15 residues. The V gene end was trimmed by 3 bases and the J gene end by 8 bases; junction bases not matched to a gene: 10. CDR3 amino acids: CATSDPRTGSFTQYF. The DNA for the CDR3 is TGTGCCACCAGTGATCCCCGGACAGGATCCTTTACGCAGTATTTT.

The table lists this clonotype with a few counts. This chain uses TRBV7-2 with TRBJ1-4; the D gene is possibly TRBD1 (5 bases). V dropped 0 bases and J dropped 4 bases, with 9 bases sitting between them. CDR1 and CDR2 (germline): SGHTA, FQGNSA. This CDR3 has 15 residues. The CDR3 loop reads CASSLARGINEKLFF. The CDR3 DNA reads as TGTGCCAGCAGCTTAGCTAGGGGAATTAATGAAAAACTGTTTTTT.

This clonotype was found a few times. The chain recombines TRBV20-1 with TRBJ2-1; 8 bases line up with TRBD1. With 6 bases clipped from V and 7 bases from J, the junction kept 11 bases outside the gene matches. The CDR3 is made up of 14 amino acids. Germline CDR1 and CDR2: DFQATT and SNEGSKA (reference sequence). In DNA form, the CDR3 reads TGCAGTGCCATGACAGGGGAAGGACCAAATGAGCAGTTCTTC. It is translated as CSAMTGEGPNEQFF.

This clonotype was seen at least ten times. This sequence joins TRBV5-6 and TRBJ1-1; D may be TRBD1 (5 bases). Germline V gives CDR1 SGHDT, CDR2 YYEEEE. The CDR3 length is 14 residues. Deletions cut 1 base from V and 2 bases from J, with 9 bases between. CDR3: CASSLTGPNTEAFF. The CDR3 nucleotides read TGTGCCAGCAGCTTGACAGGTCCAAACACTGAAGCTTTCTTT.

This clonotype was counted only a few times. This chain links TRBV19 with TRBJ1-5; D gene ambiguous. Germline CDR1 is LNHDA and CDR2 is SQIVND (reference sequence). This CDR3 is 15 amino acids long. Between the trimmed V and J ends, which lost 1 base and 5 bases, there was a span of 12 bases. The CDR3 loop is CASSIGRDYYQPQHF. The DNA of the CDR3 is TGTGCCAGTAGTATAGGCCGGGATTACTATCAGCCCCAGCATTTT.

The V and J genes are TRBV5-1 and TRBJ2-1; 9 bases fit TRBD1. This CDR3 region has 15 residues. Trimming at V came to 3 bases and at J to 0 bases, leaving 1 base not matched to a gene. CDR1 and CDR2 from the germline V gene are SGHRS and YFSETQ. CDR3 region: CASSWGQGSYNEQFF. The CDR3 DNA follows: TGCGCCAGCAGCTGGGGACAGGGCTCCTACAATGAGCAGTTCTTC.

This clonotype was seen at least ten times. V and J are TRBV12-3 or TRBV12-4 and TRBJ1-6; 9 nucleotides align to TRBD1. The CDR3 consists of 14 residues. Trimming removed 6 bases from V and 6 bases from J; junction bases left unmatched: 3. The CDR3 nucleotides are TGTGCCAGCAGCCCGGACAGGGGTAATTCACCCCTCCACTTT. Translating it yields CASSPDRGNSPLHF.

V usage is TRBV20-1 and J usage is TRBJ2-3; D may correspond to TRBD1 or TRBD2 (5 bases each). This CDR3 is built from 15 residues. Germline V gene sequence: CDR1 DFQATT, CDR2 SNEGSKA (reference sequence). The V gene lost 6 bases and the J gene lost 6 bases, with 22 bases spanning the gap. CDR3 sequence: CSASSGWGLSDTQYF. CDR3 sequence (DNA): TGCAGTGCCTCCAGCGGTTGGGGCCTGTCTGATACGCAGTATTTT.